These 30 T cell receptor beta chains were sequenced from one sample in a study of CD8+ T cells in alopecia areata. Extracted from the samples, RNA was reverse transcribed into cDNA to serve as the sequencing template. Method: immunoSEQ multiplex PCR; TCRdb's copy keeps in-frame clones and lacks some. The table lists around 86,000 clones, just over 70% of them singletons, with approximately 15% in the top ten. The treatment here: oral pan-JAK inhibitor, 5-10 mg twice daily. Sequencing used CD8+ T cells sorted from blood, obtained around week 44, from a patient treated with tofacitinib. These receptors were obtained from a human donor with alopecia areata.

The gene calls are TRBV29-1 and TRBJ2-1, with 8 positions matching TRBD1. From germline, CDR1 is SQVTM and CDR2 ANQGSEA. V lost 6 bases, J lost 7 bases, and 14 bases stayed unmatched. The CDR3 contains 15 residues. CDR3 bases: TGCAGCGTCGGAAACCGGCAGGGGGCGTCGAATGAGCAGTTCTTC. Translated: CSVGNRQGASNEQFF.

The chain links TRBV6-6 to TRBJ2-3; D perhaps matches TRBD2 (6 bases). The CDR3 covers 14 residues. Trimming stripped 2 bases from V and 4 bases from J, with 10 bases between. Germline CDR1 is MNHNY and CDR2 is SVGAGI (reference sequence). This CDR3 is CASSYGTGADTQYF. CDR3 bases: TGTGCCAGCAGTTACGGGACTGGGGCAGATACGCAGTATTTT.

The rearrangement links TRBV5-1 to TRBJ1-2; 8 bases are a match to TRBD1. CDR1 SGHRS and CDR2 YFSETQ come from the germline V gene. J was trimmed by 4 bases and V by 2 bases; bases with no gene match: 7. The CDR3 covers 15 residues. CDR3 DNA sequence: TGCGCCAGCAGCTTTTCGGGACAGGATTTCTATGGCTACACCTTC. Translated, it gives CASSFSGQDFYGYTF.

CDR3 nucleotide sequence: TGTGCCAGCAGTTACTCGAGTCAGGGGCGAGGGGAATTCTTC. Its protein is CASSYSSQGRGEFF. This chain uses TRBV6-5 with TRBJ2-1; D possibly corresponds to TRBD1 (6 bases). The CDR3 is 14 residues long. V lost 0 bases, J lost 16 bases, and 19 bases lay in between. Germline CDR1 and CDR2: MNHEY and SVGAGI.

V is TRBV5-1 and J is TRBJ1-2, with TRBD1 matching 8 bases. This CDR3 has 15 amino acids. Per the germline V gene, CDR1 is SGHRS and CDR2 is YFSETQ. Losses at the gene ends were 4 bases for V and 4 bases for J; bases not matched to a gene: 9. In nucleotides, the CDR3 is TGCGCCAGCAGCGTCGAGGACAGGGTTGGCTATGGCTACACCTTC. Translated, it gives CASSVEDRVGYGYTF.

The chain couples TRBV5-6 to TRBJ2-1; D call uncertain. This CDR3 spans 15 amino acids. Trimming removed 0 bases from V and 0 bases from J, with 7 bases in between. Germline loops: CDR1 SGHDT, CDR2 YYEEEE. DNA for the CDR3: TGTGCCAGCAGCTTGGGGGTGAGCTCCTACAATGAGCAGTTCTTC. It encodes CASSLGVSSYNEQFF.

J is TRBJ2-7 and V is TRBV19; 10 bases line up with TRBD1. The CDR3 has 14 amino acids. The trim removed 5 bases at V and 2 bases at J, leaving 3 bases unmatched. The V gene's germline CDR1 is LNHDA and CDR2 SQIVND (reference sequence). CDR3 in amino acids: CASSSGTGAYEQYF. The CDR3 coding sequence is TGTGCCAGTAGTTCGGGGACAGGGGCCTACGAGCAGTACTTC.

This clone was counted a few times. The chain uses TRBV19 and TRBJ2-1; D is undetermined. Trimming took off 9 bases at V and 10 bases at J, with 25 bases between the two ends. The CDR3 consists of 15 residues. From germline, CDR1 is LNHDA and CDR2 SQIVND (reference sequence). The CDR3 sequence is CASSKEGMGIDEQFF. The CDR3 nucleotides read TGTGCCAGCTCCAAGGAAGGGATGGGGATAGACGAGCAGTTCTTC.

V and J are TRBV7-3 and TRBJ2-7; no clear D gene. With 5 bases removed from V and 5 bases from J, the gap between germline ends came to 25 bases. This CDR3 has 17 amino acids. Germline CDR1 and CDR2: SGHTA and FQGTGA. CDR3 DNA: TGTGCCAGCAGCCATCCGGGCTCTAGGGATACGTTCCACGAGCAGTACTTC. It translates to CASSHPGSRDTFHEQYF. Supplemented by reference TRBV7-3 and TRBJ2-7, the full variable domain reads GAGVSQTPSNKVTEKGKYVELRCDPISGHTALYWYRQSLGQGPEFLIYFQGTGAADDSGLPNDRFFAVRPEGSVSTLKIQRTERGDSAVYLCASSHPGSRDTFHEQYFGPGTRLTVT.

CDR3 sequence (DNA): TGTGCCAGCAGTTCGACCAGCGGGGGGAACACAGATACGCAGTATTTT. Its translation is CASSSTSGGNTDTQYF. This sequence joins TRBV27 and TRBJ2-3; 9 bases align to TRBD2. V lost 4 bases, J lost 2 bases, and 7 bases stayed unmatched. The germline gives CDR1 MNHEY, CDR2 SMNVEV (reference sequence). The CDR3 consists of 16 residues.

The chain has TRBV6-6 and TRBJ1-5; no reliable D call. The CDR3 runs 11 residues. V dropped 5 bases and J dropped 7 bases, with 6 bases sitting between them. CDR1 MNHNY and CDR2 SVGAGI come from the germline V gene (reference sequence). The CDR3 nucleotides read TGTGCCAGCAGTCACGGGCAGCCCCAGCATTTT. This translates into CASSHGQPQHF.

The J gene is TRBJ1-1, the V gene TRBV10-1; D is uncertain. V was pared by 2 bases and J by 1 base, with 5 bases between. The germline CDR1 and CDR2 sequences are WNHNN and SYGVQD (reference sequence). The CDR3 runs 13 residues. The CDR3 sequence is CASSEGSNTEAFF. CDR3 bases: TGCGCCAGCAGTGAGGGATCGAACACTGAAGCTTTCTTT.

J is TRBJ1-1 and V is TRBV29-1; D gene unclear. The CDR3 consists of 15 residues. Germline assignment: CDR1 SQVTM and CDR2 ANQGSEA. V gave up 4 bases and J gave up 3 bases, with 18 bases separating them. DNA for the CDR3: TGCAGCGTTGCAGGAGATTTGGCAGGCCACACTGAAGCTTTCTTT. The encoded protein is CSVAGDLAGHTEAFF.

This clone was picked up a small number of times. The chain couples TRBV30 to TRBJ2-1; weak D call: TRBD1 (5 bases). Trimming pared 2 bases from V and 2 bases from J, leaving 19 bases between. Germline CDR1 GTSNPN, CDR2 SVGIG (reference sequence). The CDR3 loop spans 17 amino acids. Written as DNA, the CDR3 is TGTGCCTGGAGTAGCCTCGTAGGGGCCGGCGCCTACAATGAGCAGTTCTTC. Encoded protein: CAWSSLVGAGAYNEQFF.

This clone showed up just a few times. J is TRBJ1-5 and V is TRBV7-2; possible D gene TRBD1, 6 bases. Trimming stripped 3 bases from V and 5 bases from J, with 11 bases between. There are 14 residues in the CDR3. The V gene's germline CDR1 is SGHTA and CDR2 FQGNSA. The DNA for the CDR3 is TGTGCCAGCAGCTTTAGTCCAGGGGATCAGCCCCAGCATTTT. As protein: CASSFSPGDQPQHF.

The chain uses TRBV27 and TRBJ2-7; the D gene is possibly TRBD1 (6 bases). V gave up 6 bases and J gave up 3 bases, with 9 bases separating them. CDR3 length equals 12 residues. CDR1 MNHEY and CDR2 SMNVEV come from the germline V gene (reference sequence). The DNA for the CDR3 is TGTGCCAGCAGCGAAGGGGGCTACGAGCAGTACTTC. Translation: CASSEGGYEQYF.

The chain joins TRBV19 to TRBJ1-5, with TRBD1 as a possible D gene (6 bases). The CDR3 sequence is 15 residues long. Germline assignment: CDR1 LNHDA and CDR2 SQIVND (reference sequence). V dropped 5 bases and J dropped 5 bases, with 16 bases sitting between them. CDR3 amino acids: CASSFASGADQPQHF. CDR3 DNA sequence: TGTGCCAGTAGTTTCGCTTCAGGGGCCGATCAGCCCCAGCATTTT.

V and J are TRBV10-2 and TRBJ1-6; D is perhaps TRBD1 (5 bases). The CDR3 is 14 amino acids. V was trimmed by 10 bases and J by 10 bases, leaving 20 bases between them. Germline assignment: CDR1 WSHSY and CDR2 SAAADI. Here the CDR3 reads CATPGLGEGSPLHF. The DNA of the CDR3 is TGCGCCACCCCTGGATTGGGGGAAGGCTCACCCCTCCACTTT.

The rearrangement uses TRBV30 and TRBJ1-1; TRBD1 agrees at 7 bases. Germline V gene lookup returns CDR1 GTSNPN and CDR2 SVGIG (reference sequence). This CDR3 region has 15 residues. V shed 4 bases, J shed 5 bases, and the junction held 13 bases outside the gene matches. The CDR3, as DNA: TGTGCCTGGACCGCGCTACAGGGGAGTGGGACTGAAGCTTTCTTT. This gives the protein CAWTALQGSGTEAFF.

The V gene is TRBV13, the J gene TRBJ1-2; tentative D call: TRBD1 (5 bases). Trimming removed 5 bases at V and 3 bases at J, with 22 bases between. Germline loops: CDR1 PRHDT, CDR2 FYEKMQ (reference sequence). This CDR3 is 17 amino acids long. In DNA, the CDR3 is TGTGCCAGCAGCACATCAGAGACAGTTTATCCTGACTATGGCTACACCTTC. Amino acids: CASSTSETVYPDYGYTF.

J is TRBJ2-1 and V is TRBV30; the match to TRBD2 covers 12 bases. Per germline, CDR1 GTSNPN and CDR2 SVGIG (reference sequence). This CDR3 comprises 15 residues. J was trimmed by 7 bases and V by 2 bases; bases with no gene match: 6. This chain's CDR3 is CAWSTPSGGANEQFF. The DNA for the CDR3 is TGTGCCTGGAGTACTCCTAGCGGGGGGGCAAATGAGCAGTTCTTC.

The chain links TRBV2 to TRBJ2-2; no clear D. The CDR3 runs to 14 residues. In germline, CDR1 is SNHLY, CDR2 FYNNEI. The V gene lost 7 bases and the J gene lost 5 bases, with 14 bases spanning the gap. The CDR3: CASINSAQTGELFF. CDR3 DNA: TGTGCCAGCATCAACAGTGCCCAAACCGGGGAGCTGTTTTTT.

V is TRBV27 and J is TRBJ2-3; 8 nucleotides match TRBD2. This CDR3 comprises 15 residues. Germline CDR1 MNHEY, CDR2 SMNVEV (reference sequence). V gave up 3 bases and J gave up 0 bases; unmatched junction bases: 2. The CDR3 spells CASSLASGSTDTQYF. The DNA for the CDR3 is TGTGCCAGCAGTTTGGCTAGCGGGAGCACAGATACGCAGTATTTT.

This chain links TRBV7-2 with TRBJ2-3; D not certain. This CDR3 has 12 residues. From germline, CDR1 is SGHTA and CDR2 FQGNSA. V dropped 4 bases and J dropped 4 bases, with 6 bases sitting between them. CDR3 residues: CASSSPPDTQYF. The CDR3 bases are TGTGCCAGCAGCTCCCCCCCAGATACGCAGTATTTT.

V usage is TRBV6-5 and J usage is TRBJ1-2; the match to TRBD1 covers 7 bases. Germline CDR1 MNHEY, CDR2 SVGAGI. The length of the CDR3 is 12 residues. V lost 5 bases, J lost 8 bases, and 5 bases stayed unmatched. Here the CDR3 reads CASSHRGDGYTF. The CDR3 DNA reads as TGTGCCAGCAGTCACAGGGGCGACGGCTACACCTTC.

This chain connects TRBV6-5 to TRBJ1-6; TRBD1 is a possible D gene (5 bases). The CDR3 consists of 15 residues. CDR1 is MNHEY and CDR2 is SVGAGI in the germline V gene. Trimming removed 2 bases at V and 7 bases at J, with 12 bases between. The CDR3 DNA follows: TGTGCCAGCAGTTACCTCGACAGCGAAAATTCACCCCTCCACTTT. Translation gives CASSYLDSENSPLHF.

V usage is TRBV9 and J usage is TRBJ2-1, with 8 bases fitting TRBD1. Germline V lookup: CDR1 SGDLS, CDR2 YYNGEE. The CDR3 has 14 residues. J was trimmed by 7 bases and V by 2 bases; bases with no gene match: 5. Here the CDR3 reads CASSVQGAANEQFF. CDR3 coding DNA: TGTGCCAGCAGCGTGCAGGGGGCGGCGAATGAGCAGTTCTTC.

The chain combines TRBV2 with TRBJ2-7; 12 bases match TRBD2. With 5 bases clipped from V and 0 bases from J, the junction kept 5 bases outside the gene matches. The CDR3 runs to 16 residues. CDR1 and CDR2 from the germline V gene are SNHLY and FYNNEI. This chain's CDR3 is CASSPGLAGSSYEQYF. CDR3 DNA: TGTGCCAGCAGTCCTGGACTAGCGGGGAGCTCCTACGAGCAGTACTTC.

The CDR3 is CASSQVPSGGSTDTQYF. The CDR3 DNA is TGCGCCAGCAGCCAAGTACCGAGCGGGGGGAGCACAGATACGCAGTATTTT. The V call is TRBV4-3, the J call TRBJ2-3; 9 bases fit TRBD2. CDR3 size: 17 residues. V dropped 1 base and J dropped 0; count of bases not matched to a gene: 5. CDR1 and CDR2 (germline): LGHNA, YSLEER.

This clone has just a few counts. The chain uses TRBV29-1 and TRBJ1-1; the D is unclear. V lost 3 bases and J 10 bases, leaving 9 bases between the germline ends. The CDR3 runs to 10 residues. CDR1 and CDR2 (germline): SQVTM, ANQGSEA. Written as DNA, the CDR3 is TGCAGCGTTGAGGCCTGGGGAGCTTTCTTT. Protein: CSVEAWGAFF.